A selection of T cell receptor beta chains follows, all from one sample in a study of shared clonotypes between healthy human individuals. TCRdb keeps only in-frame clones here, not all; method: immunoSEQ multiplex PCR. The sample includes around 2,000,000 clones, about 95% of them seen just once. The sequencing input was naive CD8+ T cells sorted from blood. These receptors all stem from a young man in good health. Each CDR3 is given with its conserved first and last residue. A D gene is named only where the DNA matches it firmly. The size of a clone is reported for some rows only, either as once, few or many, or as a class for expanded clones.

j_call v_call clone_size d_call cdr3_aa cdr3_nt
TRBJ2-1 TRBV11-2 NA NA CASSSSGLGSSYNEQFF TGTGCCAGCAGTTCATCCGGGCTGGGGAGCTCCTACAATGAGCAGTTCTTC
TRBJ2-1 TRBV6-5 NA NA CASSYAEGYNEQFF TGTGCCAGCAGTTATGCAGAGGGCTACAATGAGCAGTTCTTC
TRBJ2-7 TRBV4-3 NA NA CASSQDSGVNSYEQYF TGCGCCAGCAGCCAAGATTCGGGCGTTAACTCCTACGAGCAGTACTTC
TRBJ2-7 TRBV2 NA TRBD2 CASSDATTSGIKQYF TGTGCCAGCAGTGATGCTACGACTAGCGGGATCAAGCAGTACTTC
TRBJ2-3 TRBV6-6 NA NA CASSSRDTDTQYF TGTGCCAGCAGTTCCAGGGATACAGATACGCAGTATTTT
TRBJ1-5 TRBV5-8 NA NA CASSLQGHAIWGNQPQHF TGTGCCAGCAGCTTACAGGGCCACGCTATTTGGGGCAATCAGCCCCAGCATTTT
TRBJ1-4 TRBV11-2 NA NA CASSPLGEGINEKLFF TGTGCCAGCAGCCCATTAGGGGAGGGAATAAATGAAAAACTGTTTTTT
TRBJ2-3 TRBV2 NA NA CASSAGYGDTQYF TGTGCCAGCAGCGCGGGATATGGGGATACGCAGTATTTT
TRBJ2-3 TRBV5-6 NA NA CAGSVGANTQYF TGTGCCGGATCTGTGGGGGCAAATACGCAGTATTTT
TRBJ1-1 TRBV4-1 once TRBD1 CASSSPGGTGDEAFF TGCGCCAGCAGTTCTCCGGGGGGGACAGGGGATGAAGCTTTCTTT
TRBJ2-6 TRBV2 NA NA CAAAGANVLTF TGTGCCGCGGCCGGGGCCAACGTCCTGACTTTC
TRBJ2-7 TRBV5-1 NA NA CASSWENSSDEQYF TGCGCCAGCAGCTGGGAAAACAGCAGCGACGAGCAGTACTTC
TRBJ2-1 TRBV5-5 NA NA CASSFETVNEQFF TGTGCCAGCAGCTTCGAGACAGTCAATGAGCAGTTCTTC
TRBJ2-7 TRBV5-1 NA NA CASSLNTLYEQYF TGCGCCAGCAGCTTGAACACCCTCTACGAGCAGTACTTC
TRBJ2-1 TRBV6-9 once TRBD2 CASSYGWTSGREEQFF TGTGCCAGCAGTTATGGGTGGACTAGCGGGAGAGAAGAGCAGTTCTTC
TRBJ1-1 TRBV9 NA NA CASSVVGVGTEAFF TGTGCCAGCAGCGTAGTTGGGGTCGGCACTGAAGCTTTCTTT
TRBJ2-7 TRBV7-9 NA NA CASSFKDGSSYEQYF TGTGCCAGCAGTTTTAAGGATGGCAGCTCCTACGAGCAGTACTTC
TRBJ1-5 TRBV27 NA NA CASSFLGGTNQPQHF TGTGCCAGCAGTTTCCTGGGGGGTACTAATCAGCCCCAGCATTTT
TRBJ1-4 TRBV7-8 NA TRBD1 CASSATRQGRFNEKLFF TGTGCCAGCAGCGCCACCCGACAGGGACGATTTAATGAAAAACTGTTTTTT
TRBJ2-1 TRBV9 NA NA CASSVVGGDYNEQFF TGTGCCAGCAGCGTAGTAGGGGGGGATTACAATGAGCAGTTCTTC
TRBJ2-7 TRBV4-1 NA NA CASSQGLGYEQYF TGCGCCAGCAGCCAAGGACTAGGCTACGAGCAGTACTTC
TRBJ1-1 TRBV7-9 once TRBD1 CASSFAQGMGAFF TGTGCCAGCAGCTTTGCACAGGGGATGGGAGCTTTCTTT
TRBJ2-7 TRBV9 NA NA CASSVGRAPTSEQYF TGTGCCAGCAGCGTAGGCAGGGCCCCTACAAGCGAGCAGTACTTC
TRBJ2-5 TRBV7-2 NA TRBD2 CASSLKLAGVQETQYF TGTGCCAGCAGCTTAAAACTAGCGGGAGTACAAGAGACCCAGTACTTC
TRBJ2-5 TRBV6-1 NA NA CASSDWGQETQYF TGTGCCAGCAGTGATTGGGGTCAAGAGACCCAGTACTTC
TRBJ2-3 TRBV6-5 NA NA CASSYSISDTQYF TGTGCCAGCAGTTACTCCATTTCAGATACGCAGTATTTT
TRBJ2-1 TRBV6-4 NA NA CASNGTGAYNEQFF TGTGCCAGCAATGGGACTGGGGCCTACAATGAGCAGTTCTTC
TRBJ2-7 TRBV5-4 NA NA CASSLLADPSYEQYF TGTGCCAGCAGCTTACTAGCCGATCCTTCCTACGAGCAGTACTTC
TRBJ2-1 TRBV5-4 NA NA CASGNLSSYNEQFF TGTGCCAGCGGGAACTTGAGCTCCTACAATGAGCAGTTCTTC
TRBJ1-5 TRBV18 once NA CASSPAGERNQPQHF TGTGCCAGCTCACCGGCAGGGGAGAGAAATCAGCCCCAGCATTTT
TRBJ2-1 TRBV7-9 NA NA CASSSGPAGVNEQFF TGTGCCAGCAGCTCGGGACCAGCAGGGGTGAATGAGCAGTTCTTC
TRBJ2-1 TRBV6-5 NA NA CASSYGTGASYNEQFF TGTGCCAGCAGTTACGGGACGGGGGCCTCCTACAATGAGCAGTTCTTC
TRBJ1-4 TRBV10-2 once TRBD1 CASSPNHRRQGKDEKLFF TGCGCCAGCAGCCCCAATCACCGAAGACAGGGGAAGGATGAAAAACTGTTTTTT
TRBJ2-1 TRBV19 NA TRBD2 CASSIDQAGGGNEQFF TGTGCCAGTAGTATAGATCAAGCGGGAGGAGGTAATGAGCAGTTCTTC
TRBJ2-7 TRBV19 NA NA CASSIDLYGSYEQYF TGTGCCAGTAGTATAGATCTCTACGGCTCCTACGAGCAGTACTTC
TRBJ2-3 TRBV7-6 once TRBD1 CASSGPGGRDTQYF TGTGCCAGCAGCGGGCCAGGGGGAAGGGATACGCAGTATTTT
TRBJ1-2 TRBV6-1 NA NA CASSLRGYGYTF TGTGCCAGCAGTCTACGTGGTTATGGCTACACCTTC
TRBJ1-4 TRBV27 NA NA CASSTQGREKLFF TGTGCCAGCAGTACCCAGGGGCGGGAAAAACTGTTTTTT
TRBJ1-2 TRBV13 NA NA CASSLSTGGYTF TGTGCCAGCAGCTTATCGACTGGCGGCTACACCTTC
TRBJ2-5 TRBV4-1 NA TRBD2 CASSPRLASGGEETQYF TGCGCCAGCAGCCCCCGACTAGCTAGCGGGGGGGAGGAGACCCAGTACTTC
TRBJ1-2 TRBV19 NA NA CASSQPQARTYGYTF TGTGCCAGTAGCCAACCCCAGGCCCGGACCTATGGCTACACCTTC
TRBJ2-3 TRBV15 once NA CATSRGGGTDTQYF TGTGCCACCAGCAGAGGGGGGGGCACAGATACGCAGTATTTT
TRBJ2-3 TRBV11-3 few NA CASSLGGTDTQYF TGTGCCAGCAGCTTAGGGGGCACAGATACGCAGTATTTT
TRBJ2-1 TRBV27 NA NA CASSLAVQAKQFF TGTGCCAGCAGTTTAGCCGTCCAGGCGAAGCAGTTCTTC
TRBJ1-1 TRBV12-2 NA NA CASRLGAATEAFF TGTGCAAGTCGCTTAGGGGCAGCCACTGAAGCTTTCTTT
TRBJ2-2 TRBV9 NA TRBD1 CASSVERQGANTGELFF TGTGCCAGCAGCGTAGAGAGACAGGGAGCGAACACCGGGGAGCTGTTTTTT
TRBJ2-1 TRBV7-9 NA TRBD2 CASSALVGVAGGPDEQFF TGTGCCAGCAGCGCCCTGGTGGGGGTAGCGGGAGGGCCGGATGAGCAGTTCTTC
TRBJ2-7 TRBV11-2 NA TRBD2 CASSPGGGLTPYEQYF TGTGCCAGCAGTCCTGGGGGGGGATTGACCCCATACGAGCAGTACTTC
TRBJ2-7 TRBV9 NA NA CASSVGEGGYEQYF TGTGCCAGCAGCGTAGGAGAGGGAGGCTACGAGCAGTACTTC
TRBJ1-1 TRBV4-1 once NA CASSLPPGLNTEAFF TGCGCCAGCAGTCTACCACCGGGGCTGAACACTGAAGCTTTCTTT
TRBJ2-7 TRBV28 NA TRBD1 CASSGDRDDYEQYF TGTGCCAGCAGCGGGGACAGGGATGACTACGAGCAGTACTTC
TRBJ1-6 TRBV14 few NA CASSQVSTFLHF TGTGCCAGCAGCCAAGTCTCCACCTTCCTCCACTTT